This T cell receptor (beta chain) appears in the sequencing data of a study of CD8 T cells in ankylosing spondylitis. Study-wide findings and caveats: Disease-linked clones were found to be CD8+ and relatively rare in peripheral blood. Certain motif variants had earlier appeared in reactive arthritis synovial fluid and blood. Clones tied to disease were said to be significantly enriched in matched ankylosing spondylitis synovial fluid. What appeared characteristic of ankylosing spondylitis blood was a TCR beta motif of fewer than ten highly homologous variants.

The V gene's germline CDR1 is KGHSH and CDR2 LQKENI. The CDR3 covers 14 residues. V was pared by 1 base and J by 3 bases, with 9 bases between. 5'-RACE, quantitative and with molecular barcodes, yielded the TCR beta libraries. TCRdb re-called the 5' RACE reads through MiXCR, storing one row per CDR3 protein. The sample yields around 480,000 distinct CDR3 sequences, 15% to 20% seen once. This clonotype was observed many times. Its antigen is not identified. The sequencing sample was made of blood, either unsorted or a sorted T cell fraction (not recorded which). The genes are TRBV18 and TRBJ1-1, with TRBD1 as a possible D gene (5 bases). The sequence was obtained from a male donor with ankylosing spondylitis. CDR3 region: CASSPRDRDTEAFF. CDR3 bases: TGTGCCAGCTCACCACGAGACAGAGACACTGAAGCTTTCTTT.